This TCR beta chain was recorded in a study of T-cell memory formation after mild COVID-19. Study-wide findings and caveats: Memory cells collected pre-infection included some clones that later responded, suggesting cross-reactive memory joined. CD4/CD8 balance characterized clones contracting day 15 to 85, and CD4+ skew characterized later expanders.

The length of the CDR3 is 15 residues. J lost 4 bases, V lost 5 bases, and 7 bases had no gene match. The germline V gene encodes CDR1 DFQATT and CDR2 SNEGSKA (reference sequence). In the case of this clonotype: Its target is unknown.

TCRdb called the 5' RACE reads again in MiXCR, with one record for every CDR3 protein. In the table there are over 350,000 distinct CDR3 sequences, 20% to 25% of which are singletons. V gene TRBV20-1 combines with J gene TRBJ2-3, with 12 positions matching TRBD2. This receptor was taken from an adult woman who had mild COVID-19 (a few samples of this study predate the infection). Cell type and time point are not known. Sequencing input: PBMCs or a T cell subset sorted from them (not recorded which). The CDR3 protein is CSAAKTSGGSDTQYF. The CDR3 nucleotides read TGCAGTGCTGCCAAGACTAGCGGGGGTTCAGATACGCAGTATTTT.